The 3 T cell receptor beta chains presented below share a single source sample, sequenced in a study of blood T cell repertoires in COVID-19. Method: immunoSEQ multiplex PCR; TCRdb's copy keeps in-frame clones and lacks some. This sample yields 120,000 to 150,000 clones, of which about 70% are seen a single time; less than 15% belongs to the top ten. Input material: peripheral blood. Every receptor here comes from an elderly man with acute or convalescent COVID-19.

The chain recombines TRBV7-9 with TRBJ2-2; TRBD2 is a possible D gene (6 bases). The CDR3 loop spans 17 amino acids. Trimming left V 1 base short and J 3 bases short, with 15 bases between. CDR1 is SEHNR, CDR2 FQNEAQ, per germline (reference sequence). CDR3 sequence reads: CASSLGRGTQDTGELFF. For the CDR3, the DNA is TGTGCCAGCAGCTTAGGTCGAGGGACTCAAGACACCGGGGAGCTGTTTTTT.

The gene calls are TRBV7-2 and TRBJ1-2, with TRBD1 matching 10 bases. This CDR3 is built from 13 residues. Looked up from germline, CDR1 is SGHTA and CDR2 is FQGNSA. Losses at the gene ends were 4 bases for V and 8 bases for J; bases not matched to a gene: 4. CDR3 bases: TGTGCCAGCAGCTACGACAGGGGGCGGGGCTACACCTTC. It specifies CASSYDRGRGYTF.

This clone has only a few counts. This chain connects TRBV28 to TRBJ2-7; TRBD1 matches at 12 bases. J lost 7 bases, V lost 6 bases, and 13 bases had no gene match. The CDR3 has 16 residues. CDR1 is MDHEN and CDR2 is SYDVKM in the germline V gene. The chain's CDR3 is CASSPLGDRGRREQYF. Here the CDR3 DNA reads TGTGCCAGCAGCCCACTAGGGGACAGGGGGCGGCGGGAGCAGTACTTC.